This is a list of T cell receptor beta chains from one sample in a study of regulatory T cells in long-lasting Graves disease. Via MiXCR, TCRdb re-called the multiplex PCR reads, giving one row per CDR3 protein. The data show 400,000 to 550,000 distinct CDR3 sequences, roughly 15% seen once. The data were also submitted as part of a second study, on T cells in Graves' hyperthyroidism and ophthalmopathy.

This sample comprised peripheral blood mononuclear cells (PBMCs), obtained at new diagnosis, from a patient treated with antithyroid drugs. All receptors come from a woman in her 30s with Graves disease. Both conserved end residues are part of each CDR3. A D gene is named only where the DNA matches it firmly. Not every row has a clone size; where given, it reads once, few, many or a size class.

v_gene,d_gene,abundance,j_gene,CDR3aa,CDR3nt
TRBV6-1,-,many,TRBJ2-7,CASKDYTTYEQYF,TGTGCCAGCAAAGATTACACTACCTACGAGCAGTACTTC
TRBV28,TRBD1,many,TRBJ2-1,CASSSARQGAYNEQFF,TGTGCCAGCAGTTCAGCCAGACAGGGGGCGTACAATGAGCAGTTCTTC
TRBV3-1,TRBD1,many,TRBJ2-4,CASSQGGTGRHRVDIQYF,TGTGCCAGCAGCCAAGGTGGGACAGGAAGACATAGGGTTGACATTCAGTACTTC
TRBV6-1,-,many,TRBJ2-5,CASRFGTSGYQETQYF,TGTGCCAGCAGATTCGGCACTAGTGGGTACCAAGAGACCCAGTACTTC
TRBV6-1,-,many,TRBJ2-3,CASSEAEGGTDTQYF,TGTGCCAGCAGTGAAGCGGAGGGCGGCACAGATACGCAGTATTTT
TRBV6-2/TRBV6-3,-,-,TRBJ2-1,CASKLGGVNEQFF,TGTGCCAGCAAGCTGGGGGGCGTGAATGAGCAGTTCTTC
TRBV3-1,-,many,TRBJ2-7,CASSQGTNSYEQYF,TGTGCCAGCAGCCAGGGTACTAACTCCTACGAGCAGTACTTC
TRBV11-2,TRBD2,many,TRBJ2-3,CATMVAGVGTDTQYF,TGTGCCACCATGGTAGCGGGAGTGGGCACAGATACGCAGTATTTT
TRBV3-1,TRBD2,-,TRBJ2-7,CASSQEGGNTGELYF,TGTGCCAGCAGCCAAGAGGGGGGGAACACCGGGGAGCTGTACTTC
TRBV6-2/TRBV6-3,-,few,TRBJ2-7,CASSRQFYEQYF,TGTGCCAGCAGTCGACAGTTTTACGAGCAGTACTTC
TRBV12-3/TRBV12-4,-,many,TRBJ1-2,CASTRTVRGGYTF,TGTGCCAGCACTCGGACAGTCAGGGGTGGCTACACCTTC
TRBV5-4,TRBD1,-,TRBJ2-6,CASSWDSRSGANVLTF,TGTGCCAGCAGCTGGGACAGCCGATCTGGGGCCAACGTCCTGACTTTC
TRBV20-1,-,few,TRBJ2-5,CSARRASGYQETQYF,TGCAGTGCTAGACGCGCATCCGGGTATCAAGAGACCCAGTACTTC
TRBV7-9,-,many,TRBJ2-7,CASSSRGYYEQYF,TGTGCCAGCAGCTCCAGGGGCTATTACGAGCAGTACTTC
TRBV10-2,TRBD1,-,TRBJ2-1,CATRDRIPGEQFF,TGCGCCACCCGGGACAGGATCCCGGGGGAGCAGTTCTTC
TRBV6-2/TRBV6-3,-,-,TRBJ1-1,CASSYQGLGTEAFF,TGTGCCAGCAGTTACCAGGGGTTGGGCACTGAAGCTTTCTTT
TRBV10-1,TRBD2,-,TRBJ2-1,CASSESGGRGFGEQFF,TGCGCCAGCAGTGAGTCAGGCGGGAGGGGGTTTGGTGAGCAGTTCTTC
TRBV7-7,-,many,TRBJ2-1,CASSLAGSHNEQFF,TGTGCTAGCAGCTTAGCAGGGTCCCACAATGAGCAGTTCTTC
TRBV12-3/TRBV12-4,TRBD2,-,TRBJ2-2,CASSTQPGLAGGPRNTGELFF,TGTGCCAGCAGTACACAACCTGGACTAGCGGGAGGGCCAAGGAACACCGGGGAGCTGTTTTTT
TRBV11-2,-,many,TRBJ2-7,CASSRDPSYEQYF,TGTGCCAGCAGCCGGGACCCCTCCTACGAGCAGTACTTC
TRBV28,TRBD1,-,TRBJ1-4,CASSSPRDRGTEKLFF,TGTGCCAGCAGTTCGCCCCGGGACAGGGGAACTGAAAAACTGTTTTTT
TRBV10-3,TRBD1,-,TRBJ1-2,CAISGRDREPNYGYTF,TGTGCCATCAGTGGCCGAGACAGGGAACCTAACTATGGCTACACCTTC
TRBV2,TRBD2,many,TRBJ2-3,CASIDTGTSYTQYF,TGTGCCAGCATTGATACCGGGACTAGTTATACGCAGTATTTT
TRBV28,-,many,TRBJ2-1,CASSSTTKVGSYNEQFF,TGTGCCAGCAGTTCCACGACAAAGGTGGGGTCCTACAATGAGCAGTTCTTC
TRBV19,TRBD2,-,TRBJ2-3,CASRNGLAGYTDTQYF,TGTGCCAGTAGGAACGGACTAGCGGGGTACACAGATACGCAGTATTTT
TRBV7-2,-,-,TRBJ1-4,CASSLMGVGEKLFF,TGTGCCAGCAGCTTAATGGGTGTCGGTGAAAAACTGTTTTTT
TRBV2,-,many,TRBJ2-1,CASSEKRAARSYNEQFF,TGTGCCAGCAGTGAAAAGCGAGCGGCCCGATCCTACAATGAGCAGTTCTTC
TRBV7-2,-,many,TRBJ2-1,CASSLGGGNEQFF,TGTGCCAGCAGCTTAGGAGGGGGGAATGAGCAGTTCTTC
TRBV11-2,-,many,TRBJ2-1,CASRAGGAGNEQFF,TGTGCCAGCCGCGCCGGGGGCGCGGGGAATGAGCAGTTCTTC
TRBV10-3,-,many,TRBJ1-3,CAISESLLRQVRSGNTIYF,TGTGCCATCAGTGAGTCCCTTCTAAGACAGGTCCGATCTGGAAACACCATATATTTT
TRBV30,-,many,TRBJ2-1,CAWSPRQSIGNEQFF,TGTGCCTGGAGCCCTCGCCAATCAATAGGGAATGAGCAGTTCTTC
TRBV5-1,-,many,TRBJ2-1,CASRPRWAGSYNEQFF,TGCGCCAGCAGACCCCGATGGGCCGGCTCCTACAATGAGCAGTTCTTC
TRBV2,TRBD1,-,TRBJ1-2,CAIRDRVGYGYTF,TGTGCCATTCGGGACAGGGTAGGCTATGGCTACACCTTC
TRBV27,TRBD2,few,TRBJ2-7,CASSLYREGSYEQYF,TGTGCCAGCAGTTTATATCGGGAGGGGAGCTACGAGCAGTACTTC
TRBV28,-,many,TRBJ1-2,CASSPGIRGYTF,TGTGCCAGCAGCCCAGGGATTCGTGGCTACACCTTC
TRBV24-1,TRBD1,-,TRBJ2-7,CATLGQRITYEQYF,TGTGCCACATTGGGACAGAGGATTACTTACGAGCAGTACTTC
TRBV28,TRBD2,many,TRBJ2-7,CATLGLAIYEQYF,TGTGCCACCCTAGGACTAGCGATATACGAGCAGTACTTC
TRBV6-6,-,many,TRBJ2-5,CASSYSIGISETQYF,TGTGCCAGCAGTTACTCGATCGGGATTAGCGAGACCCAGTACTTC
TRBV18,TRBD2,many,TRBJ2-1,CASSPAGGSISYNEQFF,TGTGCCAGCTCACCAGCCGGCGGGAGTATTTCCTACAATGAGCAGTTCTTC
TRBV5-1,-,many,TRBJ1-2,CASSLGTASYGYTF,TGCGCCAGCAGCCTGGGGACGGCCTCCTATGGCTACACCTTC
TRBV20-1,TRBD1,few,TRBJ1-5,CSARQTGGHQPQHF,TGCAGTGCTAGACAGACAGGGGGCCATCAGCCCCAGCATTTT
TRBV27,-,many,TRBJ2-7,CASSAPGETGLSYEQYF,TGTGCCAGCAGCGCCCCGGGGGAGACAGGCCTCTCCTACGAGCAGTACTTC
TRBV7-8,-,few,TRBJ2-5,CASSLAQGSQETQYF,TGTGCCAGCAGCTTAGCGCAGGGCAGCCAAGAGACCCAGTACTTC
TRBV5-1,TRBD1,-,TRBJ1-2,CASSLQGVDGYTF,TGCGCCAGCAGCTTGCAGGGGGTGGATGGCTACACCTTC
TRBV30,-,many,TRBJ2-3,CAWTTKQLDTQYF,TGTGCCTGGACCACAAAACAGTTAGATACGCAGTATTTT
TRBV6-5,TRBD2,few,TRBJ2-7,CASSWRLAGGYEQYF,TGTGCCAGCAGTTGGCGACTAGCGGGAGGTTACGAGCAGTACTTC
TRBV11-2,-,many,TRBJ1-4,CASSRAGWANEKLFF,TGTGCCAGCAGCCGCGCGGGGTGGGCTAATGAAAAACTGTTTTTT
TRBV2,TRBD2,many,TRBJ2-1,CASMATSWAQNEQFF,TGTGCCAGCATGGCGACTAGCTGGGCCCAAAATGAGCAGTTCTTC
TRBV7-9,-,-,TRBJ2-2,CASSSSRGPGELFF,TGTGCCAGCAGCTCCTCCAGGGGACCCGGGGAGCTGTTTTTT
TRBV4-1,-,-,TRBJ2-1,CASSRLTSYNEQFF,TGCGCCAGCAGCCGGTTGACTAGTTACAATGAGCAGTTCTTC
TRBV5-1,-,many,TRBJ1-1,CASSFNGDTEAFF,TGCGCCAGCAGCTTCAACGGAGACACTGAAGCTTTCTTT
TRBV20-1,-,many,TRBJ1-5,CSPWDPRQPQHF,TGCAGTCCCTGGGACCCTCGTCAGCCCCAGCATTTT
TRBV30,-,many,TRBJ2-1,CAFVGGISYNEQFF,TGTGCCTTCGTCGGCGGGATATCCTACAATGAGCAGTTCTTC
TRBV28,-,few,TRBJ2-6,CASSTPARSSGANVLTF,TGTGCCAGCAGTACCCCCGCAAGAAGCTCTGGGGCCAACGTCCTGACTTTC
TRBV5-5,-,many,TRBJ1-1,CASSLAANTEAFF,TGTGCCAGCAGCTTGGCGGCGAACACTGAAGCTTTCTTT
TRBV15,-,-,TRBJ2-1,CATSRVGLEPEQFF,TGTGCCACCAGCAGAGTCGGGCTGGAGCCTGAGCAGTTCTTC
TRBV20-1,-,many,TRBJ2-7,CSARDQGMSYEQYF,TGCAGTGCTAGAGATCAGGGGATGAGCTACGAGCAGTACTTC